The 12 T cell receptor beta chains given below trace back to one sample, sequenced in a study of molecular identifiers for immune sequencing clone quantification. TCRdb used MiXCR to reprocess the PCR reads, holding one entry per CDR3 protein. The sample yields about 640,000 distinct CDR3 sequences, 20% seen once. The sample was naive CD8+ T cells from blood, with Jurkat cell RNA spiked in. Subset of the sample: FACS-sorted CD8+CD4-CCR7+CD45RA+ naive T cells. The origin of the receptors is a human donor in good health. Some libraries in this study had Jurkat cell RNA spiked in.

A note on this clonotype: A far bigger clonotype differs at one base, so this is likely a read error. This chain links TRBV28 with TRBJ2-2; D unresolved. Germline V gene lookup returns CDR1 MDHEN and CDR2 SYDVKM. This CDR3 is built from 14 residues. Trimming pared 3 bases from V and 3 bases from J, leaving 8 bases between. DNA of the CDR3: TGTGCCAGCAGTTTCAGGTTGGACACCGGGGAGCTGTTTTTT. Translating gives CASSFRLDTGELFF.

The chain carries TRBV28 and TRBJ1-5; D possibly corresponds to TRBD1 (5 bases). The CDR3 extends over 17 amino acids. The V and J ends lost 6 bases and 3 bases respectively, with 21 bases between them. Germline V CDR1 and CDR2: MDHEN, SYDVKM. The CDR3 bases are TGTGCCAGCAGACCCTCGGGGGTATTTATTTCCAATCAGCCCCAGCATTTT. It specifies CASRPSGVFISNQPQHF.

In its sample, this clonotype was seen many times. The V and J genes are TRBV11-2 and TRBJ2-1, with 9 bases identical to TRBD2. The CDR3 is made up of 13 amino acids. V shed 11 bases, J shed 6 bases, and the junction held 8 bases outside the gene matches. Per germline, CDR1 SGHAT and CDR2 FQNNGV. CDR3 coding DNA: TGTGCCGGAAAGACTAGCGGTACCAATGAGCAGTTCTTC. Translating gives CAGKTSGTNEQFF.

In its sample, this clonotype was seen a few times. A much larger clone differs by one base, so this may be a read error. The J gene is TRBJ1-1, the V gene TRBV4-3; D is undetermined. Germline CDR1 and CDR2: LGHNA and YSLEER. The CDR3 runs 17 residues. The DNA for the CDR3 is TGCGCCAGCAGCCAGGGGAATGTGTACTCGATGAACACTGGAGCTTTCTTT. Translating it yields CASSQGNVYSMNTGAFF.

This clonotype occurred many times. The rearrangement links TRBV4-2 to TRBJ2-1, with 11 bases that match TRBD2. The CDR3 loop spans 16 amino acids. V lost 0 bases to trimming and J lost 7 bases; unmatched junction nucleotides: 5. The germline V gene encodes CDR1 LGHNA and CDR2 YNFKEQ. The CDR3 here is CASSQDLASGRNEQFF. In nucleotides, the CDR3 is TGTGCCAGCAGCCAAGATCTTGCTAGCGGGAGGAATGAGCAGTTCTTC.

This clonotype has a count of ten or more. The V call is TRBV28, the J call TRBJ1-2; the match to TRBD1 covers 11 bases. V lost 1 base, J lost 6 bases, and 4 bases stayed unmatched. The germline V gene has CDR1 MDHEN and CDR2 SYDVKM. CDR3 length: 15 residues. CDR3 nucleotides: TGTGCCAGCAGTTTATCTCCGGGACAGGGGGATGGCTACACCTTC. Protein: CASSLSPGQGDGYTF.

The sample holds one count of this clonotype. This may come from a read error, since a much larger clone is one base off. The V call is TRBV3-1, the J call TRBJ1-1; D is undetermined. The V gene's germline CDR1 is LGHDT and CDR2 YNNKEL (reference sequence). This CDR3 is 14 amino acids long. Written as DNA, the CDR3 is TGTGCCAGCAGCCAATCCGGGGTGGGCACTGATGCTTTCTTT. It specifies CASSQSGVGTDAFF.

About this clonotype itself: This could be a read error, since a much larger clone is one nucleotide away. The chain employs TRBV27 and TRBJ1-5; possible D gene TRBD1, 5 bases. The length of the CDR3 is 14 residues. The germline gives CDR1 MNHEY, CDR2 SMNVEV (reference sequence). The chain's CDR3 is CASSYQGGNRPQHF. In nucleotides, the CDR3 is TGTGCCAGCAGTTACCAGGGAGGCAATCGGCCCCAGCATTTT.

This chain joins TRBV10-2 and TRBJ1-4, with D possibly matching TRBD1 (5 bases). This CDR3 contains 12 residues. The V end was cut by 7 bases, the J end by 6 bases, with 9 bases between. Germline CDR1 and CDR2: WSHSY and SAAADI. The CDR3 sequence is CASMGEDEKLFF. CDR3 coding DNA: TGCGCCAGCATGGGGGAGGATGAAAAACTGTTTTTT.

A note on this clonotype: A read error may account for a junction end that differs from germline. The CDR3 coding sequence is TGCGCCAGCAGCCCCCGGGTGGATACTGAAGCTTTCTTT. Amino acid sequence: CASSPRVDTEAFF. This sequence joins TRBV5-8 and TRBJ1-1; D ambiguous. Germline CDR1 SGHTS, CDR2 YDEGEE. The CDR3 runs 13 residues.

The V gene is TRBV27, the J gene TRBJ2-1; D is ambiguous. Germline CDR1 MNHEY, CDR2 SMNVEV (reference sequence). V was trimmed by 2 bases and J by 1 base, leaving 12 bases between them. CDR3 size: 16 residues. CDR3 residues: CASSLEVPASYNEQFF. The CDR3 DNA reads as TGTGCCAGCAGTTTAGAAGTCCCAGCTTCCTACAATGAGCAGTTCTTC.

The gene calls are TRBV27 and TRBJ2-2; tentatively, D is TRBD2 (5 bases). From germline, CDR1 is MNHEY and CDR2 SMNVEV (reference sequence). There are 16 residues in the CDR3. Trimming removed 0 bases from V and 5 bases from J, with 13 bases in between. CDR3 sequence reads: CASSLSIRGRTGELFF. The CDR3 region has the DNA TGTGCCAGCAGTTTATCGATACGGGGAAGGACCGGGGAGCTGTTTTTT.